Below, 14 T cell receptor beta chains from the same sample are listed, as sequenced in a study of glioma-infiltrating T cells listed by TCRdb under 2016. The instrument was an Illumina MiSeq. The iRepertoire nested amplicon-rescue multiplex PCR (arm-PCR) platform was used to amplify TCR alpha and beta CDR3 regions from RNA. TCRdb redid the processing of the public reads, applying fastp at Q25 and MiXCR, and retained in-frame beta chains. Each entry merges the rows of one CDR3 protein and shows their most common DNA and genes. In all, the sample holds roughly 4,600 distinct CDR3 sequences, and less than 25% of those were seen once. Clones ranked in the top ten supply roughly 9.4% of the sample. The sequencing input was glioma tissue, nonneoplastic brain tissue, or PBMCs (not recorded which). All receptors derive from a human donor with low-grade glioma or glioblastoma, undergoing nonglioma brain surgery, or in good health (not recorded which).

This clonotype qualifies as medium-sized. The chain joins TRBV27 to TRBJ2-6; D gene unclear. V shed 3 bases and J shed 2 bases, with 2 bases lying between them. The germline V gene has CDR1 MNHEY and CDR2 SMNVEV (reference sequence). The CDR3 consists of 13 residues. The CDR3 sequence: CASSFTGANVLTF. CDR3 DNA sequence: TGTGCCAGCAGTTTTACTGGGGCCAACGTCCTGACTTTC.

By share, this clonotype counts as medium-sized. V is TRBV4-1 and J is TRBJ2-7; 7 bases are a match to TRBD1. Per germline, CDR1 MGHRA and CDR2 YSYEKL. J gave up 3 bases and V 4 bases, and 12 bases lay outside the gene matches. The CDR3 sequence is 16 residues long. CDR3 nucleotide sequence: TGCGCCAGCAGCCCCCAGGGGGACCGGAGCCTCTACGAGCAGTACTTC. It yields the protein CASSPQGDRSLYEQYF.

This clonotype was observed at least ten times. Likely a read error: the CDR3 ends without its conserved phenylalanine or tryptophan. The chain links TRBV7-2 to TRBJ2-3; 7 nucleotides match TRBD1. The germline V gene encodes CDR1 SGHTA and CDR2 FQGNSA. The CDR3 is 15 amino acids. V dropped 6 bases and J dropped 3; count of bases not matched to a gene: 9. Here the CDR3 reads CASSQGGAVTDTQYL. CDR3 sequence (DNA): TGTGCCAGCAGTCAAGGGGGCGCGGTGACAGATACGCAGTATCTT.

The chain couples TRBV12-3 or TRBV12-4 to TRBJ1-1; D remains ambiguous. The ends were cut back, 7 bases at V and 1 base at J, with 13 bases in the middle. This CDR3 has 14 residues. For the CDR3, the DNA is TGTGCCAGCACGCCATGGAGCAGGAACACTGAAGCTTTCTTT. Residues: CASTPWSRNTEAFF.

By sample fraction, this clonotype is medium-sized. The rearrangement uses TRBV25-1 and TRBJ2-7, with D possibly TRBD2 on 6 matching bases. CDR1 and CDR2 (germline): MGHDK, SYGVNS. This CDR3 region has 10 residues. Trimming took off 9 bases at V and 9 bases at J, with 12 bases between the two ends. This chain's CDR3 is CASSGRWQYF. The CDR3 DNA follows: TGTGCCAGTTCGGGGAGGTGGCAGTACTTC.

Relative to its sample, this clonotype is medium-sized (0.01 to 0.1%). The rearrangement uses TRBV28 and TRBJ2-1; D remains ambiguous. The CDR3 totals 12 residues. Germline V gene sequence: CDR1 MDHEN, CDR2 SYDVKM. Trimming shortened V by 3 bases and J by 9 bases, and 9 bases separated the two germline ends. The CDR3 reads CASSLSQFEQFF. As DNA, the CDR3 is TGTGCCAGCAGTTTGTCCCAATTTGAGCAGTTCTTC.

Turning to this clonotype: A much larger clone differs from this one at a single base, so this may be a read error. The chain is built from TRBV10-3 and TRBJ1-3, with D tentatively TRBD1 (6 bases). The CDR3 has 16 amino acids. V lost 5 bases to trimming and J lost 3 bases, with 17 bases between them. Germline V gives CDR1 ENHRY, CDR2 SYGVKD. The CDR3: CAISSTGANCGNTIYF. The CDR3 DNA reads as TGTGCCATCAGTTCGACAGGCGCGAACTGTGGAAACACCATATATTTT.

A note on this clonotype: Given a much more abundant clone one base away, this may be a read error. The genes are TRBV2 and TRBJ2-7; no clear D gene. Between the trimmed V and J ends, which lost 4 bases and 5 bases, there was a span of 6 bases. Germline V gives CDR1 SNHLY, CDR2 FYNNEI. This CDR3 spans 11 amino acids. Written as DNA, the CDR3 is TGTGCCAGCAGTGCCGTGCACGAGCAGTACTTC. Translation gives CASSAVHEQYF. The entire variable domain, with the rest obtained from reference TRBV2 and TRBJ2-7, is as follows: EPEVTQTPSHQVTQMGQEVILRCVPISNHLYFYWYRQILGQKVEFLVSFYNNEISEKSEIFDDQFSVERPDGSNFTLKIRSTKLEDSAMYFCASSAVHEQYFGPGTRLTVT.

This clonotype was counted many times. The V gene is TRBV12-5, the J gene TRBJ2-2, with D perhaps TRBD1 (5 bases). The CDR3 runs 16 residues. CDR1 is LGHNT and CDR2 is FRNRAP in the germline V gene. V lost 5 bases to trimming and J lost 0 bases, with 13 bases between them. The CDR3 sequence is CASGLIVQANTGELFF. For the CDR3, the DNA is TGTGCTAGTGGTCTGATCGTACAGGCGAACACCGGGGAGCTGTTTTTT.

This clonotype was recorded at least ten times. The gene calls are TRBV3-1 and TRBJ2-7, with 13 bases aligning to TRBD2. This CDR3 has 15 residues. CDR1 and CDR2 (germline): LGHDT, YNNKEL (reference sequence). The J segment lost 6 bases and the V segment lost 7 bases, leaving 9 bases of the junction unmatched. CDR3 residues: CASTPTGLAGAEQYF. The CDR3 DNA sequence: TGTGCCAGCACCCCAACAGGACTAGCGGGGGCCGAGCAGTACTTC.

Concerning this clonotype itself: This may stem from a read error, because a much larger clone lies one nucleotide away. V is TRBV19 and J is TRBJ1-2; unclear D gene. CDR3 length: 14 residues. The ends were cut back, 7 bases at V and 3 bases at J, with 15 bases in the middle. Germline-derived CDR1 and CDR2 are LNHDA and SQIVND (reference sequence). CDR3 residues: CASNDLFRDYGYTF. For the CDR3, the DNA is TGTGCCAGTAACGACCTCTTTAGGGACTATGGCTACACCTTC.

This clonotype occurred many times. J is TRBJ1-1 and V is TRBV9; D not resolved. Trimming left V 6 bases short and J 2 bases short, with 14 bases between. The CDR3 spans 14 residues. Germline values: CDR1 SGDLS, CDR2 YYNGEE. The CDR3 reads CASTPLGSNTEAFF. As DNA, the CDR3 is TGTGCCAGCACCCCCCTGGGGAGCAACACTGAAGCTTTCTTT.

This clonotype was picked up many times. This may stem from a read error, because a much larger clone lies one nucleotide away. The chain carries TRBV28 and TRBJ1-1; D might be TRBD1 (5 bases). CDR1 and CDR2 (germline): MDHEN, SYDVKM. This CDR3 spans 15 amino acids. The CDR3 DNA reads as TGTGCCAGCAGTTTACAGGGTTTCAAAACAACTGAAGCTTCCTTT. It yields the protein CASSLQGFKTTEASF.

At least ten counts were recorded for this clonotype. The genes are TRBV5-1 and TRBJ2-3, with D possibly TRBD1 on 5 matching bases. Germline CDR1 and CDR2: SGHRS and YFSETQ. The CDR3 is 14 amino acids. Between the trimmed V and J ends, which lost 3 bases and 0 bases, there was a span of 8 bases. CDR3 protein: CASSSPGSTDTQYF. The CDR3 DNA reads TGCGCCAGCAGCTCCCCAGGGAGCACAGATACGCAGTATTTT.